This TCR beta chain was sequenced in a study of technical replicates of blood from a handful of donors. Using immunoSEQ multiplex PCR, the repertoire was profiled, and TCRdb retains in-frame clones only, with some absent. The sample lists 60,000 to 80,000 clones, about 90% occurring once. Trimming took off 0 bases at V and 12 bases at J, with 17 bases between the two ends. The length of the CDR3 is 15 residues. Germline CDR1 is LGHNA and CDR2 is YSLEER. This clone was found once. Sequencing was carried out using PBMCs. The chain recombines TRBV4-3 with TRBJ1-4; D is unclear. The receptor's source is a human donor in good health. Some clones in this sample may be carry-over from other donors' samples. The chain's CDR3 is CASSQDRQTVRELFF. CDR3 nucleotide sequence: TGCGCCAGCAGCCAAGATCGGCAGACGGTACGGGAACTGTTTTTT.